The clone carrying this TCR beta chain was counted a few times. What it recognizes is unknown. Each CDR3 protein is one row after TCRdb ran MiXCR on the 5' RACE reads. The sample shows about 790,000 distinct CDR3 sequences, over 15% of them seen only once. This sample was included in a study of identical twins. Study-wide results and limits: Researchers caution that invariant MAIT and iNKT cells could partly confound zero-insertion analyses.

Germline V gene lookup returns CDR1 SGHRS and CDR2 YFSETQ. V gave up 4 bases and J gave up 0 bases, with 13 bases separating them. This CDR3 has 15 residues. The sample was also reused in another study, on T cells expressing NK-cell markers. That study adds: Obtained from sorted CD3+CD56+NKG2C+, CD3+CD56+NKG2C- and CD3+CD56-NKG2C+ T cells were the TCR beta repertoires. NKG2C+ dominant clonotype frequencies in six or seven donors were roughly 1.0-7.5% of CD8+ T cells.

This TCR came from a woman aged 18 to 35 in good health. The sequenced sample was PBMCs. The chain recombines TRBV5-1 with TRBJ2-5; D not certain. The CDR3 loop is CASSRGGRDQETQYF. CDR3 bases: TGCGCCAGCAGCCGCGGCGGAAGAGACCAAGAGACCCAGTACTTC.